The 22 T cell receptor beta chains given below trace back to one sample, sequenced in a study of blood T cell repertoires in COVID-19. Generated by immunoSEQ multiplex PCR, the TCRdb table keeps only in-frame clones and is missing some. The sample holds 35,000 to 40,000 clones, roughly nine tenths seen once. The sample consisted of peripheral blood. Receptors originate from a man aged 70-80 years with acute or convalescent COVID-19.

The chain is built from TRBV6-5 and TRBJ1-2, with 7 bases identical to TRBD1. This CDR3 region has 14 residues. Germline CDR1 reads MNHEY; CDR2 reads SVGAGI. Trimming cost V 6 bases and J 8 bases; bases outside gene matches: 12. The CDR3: CASSRDRQGGGYTF. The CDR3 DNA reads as TGTGCCAGCAGCCGCGACCGACAGGGCGGAGGCTACACCTTC.

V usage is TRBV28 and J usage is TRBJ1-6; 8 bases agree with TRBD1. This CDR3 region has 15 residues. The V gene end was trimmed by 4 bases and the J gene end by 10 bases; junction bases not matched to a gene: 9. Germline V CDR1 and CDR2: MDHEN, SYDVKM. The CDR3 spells CASSYPGGAGSPLHF. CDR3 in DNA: TGTGCCAGCAGTTATCCAGGGGGCGCAGGATCACCCCTCCACTTT. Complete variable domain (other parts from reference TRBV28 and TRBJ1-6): DVKVTQSSRYLVKRTGEKVFLECVQDMDHENMFWYRQDPGLGLRLIYFSYDVKMKEKGDIPEGYSVSREKKERFSLILESASTNQTSMYLCASSYPGGAGSPLHFGNGTRLTVT.

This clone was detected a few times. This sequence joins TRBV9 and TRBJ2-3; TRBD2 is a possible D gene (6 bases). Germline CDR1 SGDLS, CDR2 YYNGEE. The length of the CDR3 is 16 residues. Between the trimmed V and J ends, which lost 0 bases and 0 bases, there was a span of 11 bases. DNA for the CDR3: TGTGCCAGCAGCGTAGGCCCTAGCGTCAGCACAGATACGCAGTATTTT. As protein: CASSVGPSVSTDTQYF. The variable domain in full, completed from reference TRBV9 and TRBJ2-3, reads DSGVTQTPKHLITATGQRVTLRCSPRSGDLSVYWYQQSLDQGLQFLIQYYNGEERAKGNILERFSAQQFPDLHSELNLSSLELGDSALYFCASSVGPSVSTDTQYFGPGTRLTVL.

The CDR3 region is CASSGDRGLQETQYF. CDR3 bases: TGTGCCAGCAGCGGCGACAGGGGGCTCCAAGAGACCCAGTACTTC. The V call is TRBV2, the J call TRBJ2-5; TRBD1 aligns across 10 bases. V gave up 6 bases and J gave up 1 base; unmatched junction bases: 5. CDR3 length: 15 residues. The germline CDR1 and CDR2 sequences are SNHLY and FYNNEI.

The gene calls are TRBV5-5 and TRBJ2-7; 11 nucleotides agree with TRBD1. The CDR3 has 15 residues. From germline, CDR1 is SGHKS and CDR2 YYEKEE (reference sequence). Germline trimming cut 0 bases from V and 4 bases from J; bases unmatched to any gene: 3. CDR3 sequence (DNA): TGTGCCAGCAGCTTGGCCGGGACAGGGGGATACGAGCAGTACTTC. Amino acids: CASSLAGTGGYEQYF.

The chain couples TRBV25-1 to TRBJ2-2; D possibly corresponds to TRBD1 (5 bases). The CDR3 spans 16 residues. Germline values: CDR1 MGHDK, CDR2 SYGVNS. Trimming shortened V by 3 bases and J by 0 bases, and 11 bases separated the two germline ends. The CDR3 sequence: CASSDAVTANTGELFF. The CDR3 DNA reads TGTGCCAGCAGTGATGCGGTGACAGCGAACACCGGGGAGCTGTTTTTT. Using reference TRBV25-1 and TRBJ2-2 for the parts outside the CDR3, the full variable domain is EADIYQTPRYLVIGTGKKITLECSQTMGHDKMYWYQQDPGMELHLIHYSYGVNSTEKGDLSSESTVSRIRTEHFPLTLESARPSHTSQYLCASSDAVTANTGELFFGEGSRLTVL.

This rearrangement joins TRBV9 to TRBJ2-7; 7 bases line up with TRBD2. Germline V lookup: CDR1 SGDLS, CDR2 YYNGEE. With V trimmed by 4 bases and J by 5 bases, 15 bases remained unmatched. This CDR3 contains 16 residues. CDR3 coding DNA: TGTGCCAGCAGCCCTTTGACGGGAGGATTAGTCAACGAGCAGTACTTC. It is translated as CASSPLTGGLVNEQYF.

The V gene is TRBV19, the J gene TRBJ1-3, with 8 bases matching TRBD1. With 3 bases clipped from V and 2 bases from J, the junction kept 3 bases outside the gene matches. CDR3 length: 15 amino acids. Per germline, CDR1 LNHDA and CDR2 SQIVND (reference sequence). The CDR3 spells CASSMSGGAGNTIYF. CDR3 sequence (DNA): TGTGCCAGTAGTATGTCAGGGGGCGCTGGAAACACCATATATTTT. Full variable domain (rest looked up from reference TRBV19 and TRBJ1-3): DGGITQSPKYLFRKEGQNVTLSCEQNLNHDAMYWYRQDPGQGLRLIYYSQIVNDFQKGDIAEGYSVSREKKESFPLTVTSAQKNPTAFYLCASSMSGGAGNTIYFGEGSWLTVV.

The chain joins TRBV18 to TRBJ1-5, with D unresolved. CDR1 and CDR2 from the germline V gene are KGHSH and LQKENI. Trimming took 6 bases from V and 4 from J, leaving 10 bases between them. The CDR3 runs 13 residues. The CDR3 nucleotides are TGTGCCAGCTCGCAGTCGGGGAATCAGCCCCAGCATTTT. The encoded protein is CASSQSGNQPQHF.

The CDR3 reads CASSHVQNNYGYTF. The CDR3 DNA is TGCGCCAGCAGCCATGTCCAGAATAACTATGGCTACACCTTC. The chain recombines TRBV4-1 with TRBJ1-2; D ambiguous. V lost 3 bases and J lost 1, with 9 bases in between. In germline, CDR1 is MGHRA, CDR2 YSYEKL. This CDR3 comprises 14 residues.

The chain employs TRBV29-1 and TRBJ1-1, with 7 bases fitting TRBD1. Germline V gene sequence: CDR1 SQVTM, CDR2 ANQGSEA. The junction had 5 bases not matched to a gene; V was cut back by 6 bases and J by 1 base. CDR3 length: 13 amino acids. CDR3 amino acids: CSVTQGGNTEAFF. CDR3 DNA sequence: TGCAGCGTCACGCAGGGGGGGAACACTGAAGCTTTCTTT. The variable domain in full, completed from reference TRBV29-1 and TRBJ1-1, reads SAVISQKPSRDICQRGTSLTIQCQVDSQVTMMFWYRQQPGQSLTLIATANQGSEATYESGFVIDKFPISRPNLTFSTLTVSNMSPEDSSIYLCSVTQGGNTEAFFGQGTRLTVV.

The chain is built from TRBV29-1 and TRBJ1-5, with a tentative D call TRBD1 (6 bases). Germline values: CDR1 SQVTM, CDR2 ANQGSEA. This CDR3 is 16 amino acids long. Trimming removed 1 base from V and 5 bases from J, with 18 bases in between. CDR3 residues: CSVEGPGQGGDQPQHF. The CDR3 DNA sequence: TGCAGCGTTGAAGGGCCGGGACAAGGTGGCGATCAGCCCCAGCATTTT.

For the CDR3, the DNA is TGTGCCAGCAGCCTAATTCAGGTTACCTACGAGCAGTACTTC. It specifies CASSLIQVTYEQYF. The chain joins TRBV5-5 to TRBJ2-7; the D is unclear. Trimming removed 4 bases at V and 2 bases at J, with 13 bases between. Germline V gene data show CDR1 as SGHKS and CDR2 as YYEKEE (reference sequence). CDR3 length: 14 amino acids.

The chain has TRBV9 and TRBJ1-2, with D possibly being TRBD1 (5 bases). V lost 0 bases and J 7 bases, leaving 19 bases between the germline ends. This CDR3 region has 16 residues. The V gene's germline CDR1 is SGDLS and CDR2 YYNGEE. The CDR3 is CASSVGGRPMFPGYTF. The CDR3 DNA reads TGTGCCAGCAGCGTAGGGGGCAGGCCTATGTTTCCTGGCTACACCTTC.

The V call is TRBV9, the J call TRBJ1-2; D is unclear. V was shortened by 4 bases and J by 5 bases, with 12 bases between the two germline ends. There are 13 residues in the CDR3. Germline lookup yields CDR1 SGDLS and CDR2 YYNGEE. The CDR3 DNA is TGTGCCAGCAGCCTCACACCTGATTATGGCTACACCTTC. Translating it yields CASSLTPDYGYTF.

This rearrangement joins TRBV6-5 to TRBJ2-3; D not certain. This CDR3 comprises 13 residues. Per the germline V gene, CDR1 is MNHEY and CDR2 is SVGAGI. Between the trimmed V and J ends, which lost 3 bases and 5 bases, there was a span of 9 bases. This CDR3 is CASSYFSGDTQYF. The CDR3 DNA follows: TGTGCCAGCAGTTATTTCTCCGGAGATACGCAGTATTTT.

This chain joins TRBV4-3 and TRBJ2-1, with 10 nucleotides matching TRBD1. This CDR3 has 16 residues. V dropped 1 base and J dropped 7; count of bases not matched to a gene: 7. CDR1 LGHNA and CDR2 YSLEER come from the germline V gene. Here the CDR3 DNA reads TGCGCCAGCAGCCAAGGCGCCCGGACAGGGGGGAATGAGCAGTTCTTC. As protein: CASSQGARTGGNEQFF.

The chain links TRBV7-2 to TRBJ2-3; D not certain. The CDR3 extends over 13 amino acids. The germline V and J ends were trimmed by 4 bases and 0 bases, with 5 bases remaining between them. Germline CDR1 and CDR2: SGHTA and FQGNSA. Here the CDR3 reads CASSSQSTDTQYF. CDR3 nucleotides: TGTGCCAGCAGCTCCCAGAGCACAGATACGCAGTATTTT.

CDR3 loop: CASSFGTGGNEQYF. The DNA for the CDR3 is TGTGCCAGCAGCTTCGGGACAGGGGGCAACGAGCAGTACTTC. J is TRBJ2-7 and V is TRBV5-4; 12 positions match TRBD1. This CDR3 is built from 14 residues. Trimming removed 2 bases from V and 5 bases from J; junction bases left unmatched: 2. Germline V gene sequence: CDR1 SGHNT, CDR2 YYREEE (reference sequence).

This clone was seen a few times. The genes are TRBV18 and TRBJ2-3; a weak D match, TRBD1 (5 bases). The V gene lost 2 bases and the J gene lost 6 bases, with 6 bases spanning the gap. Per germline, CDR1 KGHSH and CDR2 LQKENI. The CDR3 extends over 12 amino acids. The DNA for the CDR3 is TGTGCCAGCTCACCAAGGGGCGATACGCAGTATTTT. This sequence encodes CASSPRGDTQYF.

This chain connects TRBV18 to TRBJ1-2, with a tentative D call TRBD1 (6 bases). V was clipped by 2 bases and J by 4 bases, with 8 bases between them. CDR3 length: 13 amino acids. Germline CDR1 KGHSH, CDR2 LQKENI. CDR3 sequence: CASSPSDSYGYTF. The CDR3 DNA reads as TGTGCCAGCTCACCATCGGACAGCTATGGCTACACCTTC.

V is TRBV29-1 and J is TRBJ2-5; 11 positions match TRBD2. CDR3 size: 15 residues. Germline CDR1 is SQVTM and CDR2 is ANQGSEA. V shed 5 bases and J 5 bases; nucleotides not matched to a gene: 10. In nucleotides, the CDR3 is TGCAGCGTTCCTCCCCCACTAGCGGGAGTGGAGACCCAGTACTTC. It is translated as CSVPPPLAGVETQYF.